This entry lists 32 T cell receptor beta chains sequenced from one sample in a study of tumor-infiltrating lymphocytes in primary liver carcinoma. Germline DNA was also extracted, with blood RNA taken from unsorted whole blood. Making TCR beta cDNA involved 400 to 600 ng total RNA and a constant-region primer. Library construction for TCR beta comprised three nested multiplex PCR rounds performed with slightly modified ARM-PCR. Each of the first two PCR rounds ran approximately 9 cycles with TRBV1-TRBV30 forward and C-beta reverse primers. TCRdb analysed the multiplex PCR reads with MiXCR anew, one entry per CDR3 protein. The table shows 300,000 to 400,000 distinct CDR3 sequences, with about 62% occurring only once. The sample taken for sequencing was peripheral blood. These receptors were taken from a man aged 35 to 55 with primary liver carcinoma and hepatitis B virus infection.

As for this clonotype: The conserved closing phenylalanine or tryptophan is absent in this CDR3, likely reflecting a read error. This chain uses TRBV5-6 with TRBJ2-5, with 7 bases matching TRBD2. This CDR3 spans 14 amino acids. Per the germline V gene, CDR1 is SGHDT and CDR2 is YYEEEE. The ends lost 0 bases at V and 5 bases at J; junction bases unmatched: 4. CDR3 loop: CASSLGTRVETQYL. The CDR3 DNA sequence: TGTGCCAGCAGCTTGGGGACTAGGGTGGAGACCCAGTACTTA.

Written as DNA, the CDR3 is TGTGCCAGCAGACCGGGAGCGGGAGGGGGCAATGAGCAGTTCTTC. Protein: CASRPGAGGGNEQFF. The chain employs TRBV12-3 or TRBV12-4 and TRBJ2-1; 10 positions match TRBD2. Losses at the gene ends were 6 bases for V and 6 bases for J; bases not matched to a gene: 8. The CDR3 extends over 15 amino acids.

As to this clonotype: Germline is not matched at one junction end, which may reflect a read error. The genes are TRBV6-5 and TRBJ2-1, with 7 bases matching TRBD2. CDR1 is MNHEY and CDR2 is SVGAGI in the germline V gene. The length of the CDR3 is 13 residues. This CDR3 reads CSSTASGYNEQFF. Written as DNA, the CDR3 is TGTTCCAGCACTGCTAGCGGATACAATGAGCAGTTCTTC.

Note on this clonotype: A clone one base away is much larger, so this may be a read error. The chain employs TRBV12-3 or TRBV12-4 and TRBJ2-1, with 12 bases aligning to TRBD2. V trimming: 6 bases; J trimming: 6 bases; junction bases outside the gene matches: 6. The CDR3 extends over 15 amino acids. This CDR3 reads CASRRGLAGTNEQFF. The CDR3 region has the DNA TGTGCCAGCAGACGAGGACTAGCGGGGACCAATGAGCAGTTCTTC.

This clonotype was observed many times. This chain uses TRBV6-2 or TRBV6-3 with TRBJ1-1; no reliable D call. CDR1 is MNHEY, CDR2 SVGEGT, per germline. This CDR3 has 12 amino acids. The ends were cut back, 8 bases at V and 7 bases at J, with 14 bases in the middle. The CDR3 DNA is TGTGCCAGCGGCCCGGGCCCCGATGAAGCTTTCTTT. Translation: CASGPGPDEAFF.

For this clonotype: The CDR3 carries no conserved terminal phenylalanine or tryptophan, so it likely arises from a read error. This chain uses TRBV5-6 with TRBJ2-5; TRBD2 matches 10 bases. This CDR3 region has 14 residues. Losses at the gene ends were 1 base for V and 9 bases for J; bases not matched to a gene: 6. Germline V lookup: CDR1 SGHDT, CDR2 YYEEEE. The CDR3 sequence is CASSLTSGIGSQYL. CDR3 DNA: TGTGCCAGCAGCTTGACTAGCGGGATCGGGTCCCAGTACCTC.

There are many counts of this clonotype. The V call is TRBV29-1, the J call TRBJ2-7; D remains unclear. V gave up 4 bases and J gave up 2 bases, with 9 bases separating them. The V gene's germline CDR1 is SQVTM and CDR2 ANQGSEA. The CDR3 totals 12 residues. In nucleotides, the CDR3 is TGCAGCGTTGGTCGCCAAACCTACGAGCAGTACTTC. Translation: CSVGRQTYEQYF.

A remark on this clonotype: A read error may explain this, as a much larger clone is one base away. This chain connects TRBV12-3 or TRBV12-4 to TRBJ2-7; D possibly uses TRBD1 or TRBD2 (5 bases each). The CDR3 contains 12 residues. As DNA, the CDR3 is TGTGCCAACAGTTTGGGGGTAGGGGAGCAGTACTTC. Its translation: CANSLGVGEQYF.

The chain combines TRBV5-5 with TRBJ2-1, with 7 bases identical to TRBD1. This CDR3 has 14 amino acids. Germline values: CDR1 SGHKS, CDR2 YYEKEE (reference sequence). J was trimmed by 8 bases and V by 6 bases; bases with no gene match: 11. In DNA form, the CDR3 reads TGTGCCAGCACCACTGACAGGGTTCTGGATGAGCAGTTCTTC. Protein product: CASTTDRVLDEQFF.

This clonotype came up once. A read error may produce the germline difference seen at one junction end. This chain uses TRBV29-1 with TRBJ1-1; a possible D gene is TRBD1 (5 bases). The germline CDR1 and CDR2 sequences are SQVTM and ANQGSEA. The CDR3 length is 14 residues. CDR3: CSVEDGHVNTEAFF. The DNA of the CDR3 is TGCAGCGTTGAGGACGGACATGTGAACACTGAAGCTTTCTTC.

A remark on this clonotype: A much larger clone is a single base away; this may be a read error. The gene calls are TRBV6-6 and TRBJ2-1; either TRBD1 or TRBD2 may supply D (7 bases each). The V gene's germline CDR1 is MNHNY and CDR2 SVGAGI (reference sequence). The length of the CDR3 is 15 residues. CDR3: CASSVQGGSIGEQLF. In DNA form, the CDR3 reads TGTGCCAGCAGTGTGCAGGGGGGGTCGATCGGTGAGCAGCTCTTC.

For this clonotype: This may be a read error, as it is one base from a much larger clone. The CDR3 DNA is TGTGCCAGCAGTGGCCCGGCAGGGGAGCTGTTTTTT. Protein product: CASSGPAGELFF. The chain carries TRBV6-1 and TRBJ2-2; no definite D call. This CDR3 has 12 amino acids. The V end lost 4 bases, the J end lost 8 bases, and 8 bases lay between the germline ends. Germline V lookup: CDR1 MNHNS, CDR2 SASEGT.

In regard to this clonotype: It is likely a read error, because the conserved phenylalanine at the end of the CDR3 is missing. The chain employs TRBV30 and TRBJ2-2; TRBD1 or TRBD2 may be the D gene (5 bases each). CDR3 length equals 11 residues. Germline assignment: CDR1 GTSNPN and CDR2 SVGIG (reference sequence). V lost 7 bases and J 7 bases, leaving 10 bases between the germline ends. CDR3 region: CAFTRGGELFY. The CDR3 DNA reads TGTGCCTTCACGAGGGGCGGGGAGCTGTTTTAT.

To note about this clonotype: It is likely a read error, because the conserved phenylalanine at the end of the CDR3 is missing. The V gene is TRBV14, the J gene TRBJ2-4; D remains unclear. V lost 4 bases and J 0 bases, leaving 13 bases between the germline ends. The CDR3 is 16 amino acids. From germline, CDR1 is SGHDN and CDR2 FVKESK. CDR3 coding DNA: TGTGCCAGCAGCCTACTACCGAGCTCAGCCAAAAACATTCAGTACCTC. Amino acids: CASSLLPSSAKNIQYL.

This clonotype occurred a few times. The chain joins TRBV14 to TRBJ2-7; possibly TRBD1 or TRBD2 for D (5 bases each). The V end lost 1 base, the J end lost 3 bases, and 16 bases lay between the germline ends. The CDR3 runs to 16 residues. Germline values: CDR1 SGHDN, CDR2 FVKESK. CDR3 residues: CASSQGWGKDLYEQYF. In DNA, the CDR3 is TGTGCCAGCAGCCAAGGCTGGGGGAAGGACCTCTACGAGCAGTACTTC.

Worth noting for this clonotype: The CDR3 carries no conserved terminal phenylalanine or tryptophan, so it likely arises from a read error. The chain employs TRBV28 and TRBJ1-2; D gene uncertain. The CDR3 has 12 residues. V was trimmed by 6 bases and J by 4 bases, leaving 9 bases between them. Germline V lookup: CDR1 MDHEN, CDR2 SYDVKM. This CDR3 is CASSLVGYGYTI. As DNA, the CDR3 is TGTGCCAGCAGCCTAGTGGGCTATGGCTACACCATC.

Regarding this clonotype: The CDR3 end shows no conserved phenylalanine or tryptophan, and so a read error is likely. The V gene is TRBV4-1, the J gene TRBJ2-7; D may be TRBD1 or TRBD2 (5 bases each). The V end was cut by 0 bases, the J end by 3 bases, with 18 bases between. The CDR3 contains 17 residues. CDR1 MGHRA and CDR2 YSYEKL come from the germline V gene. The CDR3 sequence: CASSQEEGERGVYEQYI. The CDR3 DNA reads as TGCGCCAGCAGCCAAGAAGAGGGCGAGAGGGGAGTCTACGAGCAGTACATC.

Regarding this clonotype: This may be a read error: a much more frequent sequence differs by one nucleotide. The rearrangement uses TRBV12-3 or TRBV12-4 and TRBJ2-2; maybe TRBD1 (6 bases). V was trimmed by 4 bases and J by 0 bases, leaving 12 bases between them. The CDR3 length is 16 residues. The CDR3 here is CASSSPDSSNTGELFF. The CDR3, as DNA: TGTGCCAGCAGTTCCCCGGACAGTTCGAACACCGGGGAGCTGTTTTTT.

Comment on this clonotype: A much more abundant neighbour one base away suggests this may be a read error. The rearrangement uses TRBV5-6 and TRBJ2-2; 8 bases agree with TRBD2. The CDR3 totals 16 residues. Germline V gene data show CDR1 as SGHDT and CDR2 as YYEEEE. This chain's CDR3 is CASRRRLAMNTGEPFF. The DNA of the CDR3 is TGTGCCAGCAGACGTAGACTAGCGATGAACACCGGGGAGCCGTTTTTT.

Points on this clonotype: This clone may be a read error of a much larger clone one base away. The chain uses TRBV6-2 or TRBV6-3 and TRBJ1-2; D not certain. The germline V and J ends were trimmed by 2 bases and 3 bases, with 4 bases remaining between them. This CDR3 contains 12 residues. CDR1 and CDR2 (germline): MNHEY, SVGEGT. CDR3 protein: CASSYSDYGYTF. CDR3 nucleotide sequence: TGTGCCAGCAGTTACAGTGACTATGGCTACACCTTC.

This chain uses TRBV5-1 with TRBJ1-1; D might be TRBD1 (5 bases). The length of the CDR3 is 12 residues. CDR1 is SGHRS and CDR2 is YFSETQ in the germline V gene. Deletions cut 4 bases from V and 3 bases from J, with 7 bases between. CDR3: CASSQGDTEAFF. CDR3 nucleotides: TGCGCCAGCAGCCAAGGGGACACTGAAGCTTTCTTT.

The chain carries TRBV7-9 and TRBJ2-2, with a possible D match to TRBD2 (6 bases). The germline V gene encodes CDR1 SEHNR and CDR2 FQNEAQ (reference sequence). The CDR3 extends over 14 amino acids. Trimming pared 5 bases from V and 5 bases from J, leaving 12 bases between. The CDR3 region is CASSHVAETGELFF. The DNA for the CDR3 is TGTGCCAGCAGCCACGTAGCGGAAACCGGGGAGCTGTTTTTT.

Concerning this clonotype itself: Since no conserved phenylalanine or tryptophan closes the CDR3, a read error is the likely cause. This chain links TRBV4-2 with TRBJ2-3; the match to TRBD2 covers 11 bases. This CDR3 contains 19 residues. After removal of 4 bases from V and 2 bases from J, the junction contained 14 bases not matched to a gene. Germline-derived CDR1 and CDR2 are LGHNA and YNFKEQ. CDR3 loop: CASSPTSTPSGRYTDTQYL. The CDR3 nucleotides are TGTGCCAGCAGCCCGACCTCTACCCCTAGCGGGAGGTACACAGATACGCAGTATTTG.

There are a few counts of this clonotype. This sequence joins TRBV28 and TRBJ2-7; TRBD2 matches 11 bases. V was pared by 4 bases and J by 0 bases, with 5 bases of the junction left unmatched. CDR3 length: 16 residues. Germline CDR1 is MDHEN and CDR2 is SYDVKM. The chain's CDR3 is CASSSTLAGVSYEQYF. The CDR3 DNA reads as TGTGCCAGCAGTTCGACACTAGCGGGAGTCTCCTACGAGCAGTACTTC.

This CDR3 reads CASSSRLALTVEQYF. The CDR3 nucleotides read TGTGCCAGCAGCTCCCGACTAGCCCTAACGGTAGAGCAGTACTTC. This chain uses TRBV5-6 with TRBJ2-7; TRBD2 matches at 7 bases. The J segment lost 7 bases and the V segment lost 3 bases, leaving 13 bases of the junction unmatched. The CDR3 runs 15 residues. The germline CDR1 and CDR2 sequences are SGHDT and YYEEEE.

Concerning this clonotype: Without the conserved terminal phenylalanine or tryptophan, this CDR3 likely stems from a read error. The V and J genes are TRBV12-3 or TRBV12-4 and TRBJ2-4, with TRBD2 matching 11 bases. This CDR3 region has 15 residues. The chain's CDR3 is CVSSETTSGTTIQYL. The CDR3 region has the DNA TGTGTCAGCAGCGAAACGACTAGCGGGACGACCATTCAGTACCTC.

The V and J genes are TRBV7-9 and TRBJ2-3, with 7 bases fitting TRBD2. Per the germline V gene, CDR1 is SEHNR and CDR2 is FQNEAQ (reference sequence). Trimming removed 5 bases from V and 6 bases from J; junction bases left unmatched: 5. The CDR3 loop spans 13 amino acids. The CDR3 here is CASSLGLVDTQYF. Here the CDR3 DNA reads TGTGCCAGCAGCCTAGGACTAGTCGATACGCAGTATTTT.

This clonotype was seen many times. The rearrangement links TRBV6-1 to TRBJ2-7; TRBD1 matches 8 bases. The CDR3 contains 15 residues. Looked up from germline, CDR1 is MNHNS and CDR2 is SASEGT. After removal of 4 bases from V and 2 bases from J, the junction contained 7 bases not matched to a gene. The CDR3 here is CASSVHRDRTYEQYF. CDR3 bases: TGTGCCAGCAGTGTGCATCGGGACAGGACCTACGAGCAGTACTTC.

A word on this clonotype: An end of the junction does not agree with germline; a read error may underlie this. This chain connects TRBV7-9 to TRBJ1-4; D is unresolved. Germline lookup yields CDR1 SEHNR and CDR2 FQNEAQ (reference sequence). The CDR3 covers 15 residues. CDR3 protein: CASTLAGAIDEKLFF. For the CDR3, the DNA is TGTGCCAGCACCTTAGCGGGAGCAATTGACGAAAAACTGTTTTTT. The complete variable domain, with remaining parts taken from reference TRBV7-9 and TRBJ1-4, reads DTGVSQNPRHKITKRGQNVTFRCDPISEHNRLYWYRQTLGQGPEFLTYFQNEAQLEKSRLLSDRFSAERPKGSFSTLEIQRTEQGDSAMYLCASTLAGAIDEKLFFGSGTQLSVL.

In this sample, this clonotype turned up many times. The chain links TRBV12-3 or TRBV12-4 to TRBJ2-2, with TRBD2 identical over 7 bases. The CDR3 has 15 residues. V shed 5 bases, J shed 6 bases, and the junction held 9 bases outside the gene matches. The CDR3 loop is CASSPQGGMPGELFF. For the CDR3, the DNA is TGTGCCAGCAGTCCCCAGGGAGGGATGCCCGGGGAGCTGTTTTTT.

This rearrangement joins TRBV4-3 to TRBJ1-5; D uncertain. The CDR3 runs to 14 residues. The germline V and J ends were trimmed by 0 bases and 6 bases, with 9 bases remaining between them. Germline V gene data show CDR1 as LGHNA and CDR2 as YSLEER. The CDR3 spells CASSQELGSQPQHF. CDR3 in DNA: TGCGCCAGCAGCCAAGAGCTGGGCTCTCAGCCCCAGCATTTT.

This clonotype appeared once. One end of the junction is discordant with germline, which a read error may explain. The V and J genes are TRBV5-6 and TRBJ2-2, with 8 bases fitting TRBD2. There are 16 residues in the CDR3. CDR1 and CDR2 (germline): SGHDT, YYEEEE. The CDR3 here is CASILRPAGVPGELFF. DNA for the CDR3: TGTGCCAGCATCTTGAGGCCAGCGGGAGTCCCCGGGGAGCTGTTTTTT.